This passage covers 8 T cell receptor beta chains from one sample sequenced in a study of T-cell memory formation after mild COVID-19. TCRdb fed the 5' RACE reads into MiXCR, producing one record per CDR3 protein. The table lists around 400,000 distinct CDR3 sequences, roughly a quarter of them singletons. Sequenced: PBMCs or a T cell subset sorted from them (not recorded which). The receptors stem from an adult woman who had mild COVID-19 (a few samples of this study predate the infection). Cell type and time point are not known.

This clonotype was detected a few times. The gene calls are TRBV3-1 and TRBJ2-1; a weak D match, TRBD1 (5 bases). Germline V CDR1 and CDR2: LGHDT, YNNKEL (reference sequence). Trimming removed 1 base from V and 1 base from J, with 11 bases in between. CDR3 size: 16 residues. CDR3 nucleotides: TGTGCCAGCAGCCAAGTAGTAGGGGTGTCCTACAATGAGCAGTTCTTC. It encodes CASSQVVGVSYNEQFF.

For this clonotype: The junction shows a germline mismatch at one end, possibly a read error. J is TRBJ2-7 and V is TRBV5-6, with D perhaps being TRBD1 or TRBD2 (6 bases each). The germline V gene encodes CDR1 SGHDT and CDR2 YYEEEE. This CDR3 has 13 residues. CDR3 DNA sequence: TGTGCCAGCAGTATGGGGGGCTCCGACGAGCAGTACTTC. The encoded protein is CASSMGGSDEQYF.

This clonotype was counted at least ten times. The chain employs TRBV30 and TRBJ2-3; D is unclear. Trimming shortened V by 0 bases and J by 6 bases, and 10 bases separated the two germline ends. This CDR3 has 13 residues. CDR1 GTSNPN and CDR2 SVGIG come from the germline V gene (reference sequence). The CDR3: CAWSVRIRDTQYF. The CDR3 nucleotides read TGTGCCTGGAGTGTACGTATCAGGGATACGCAGTATTTT.

The rearrangement uses TRBV6-2 or TRBV6-3 and TRBJ2-1; D is ambiguous. Trimming left V 4 bases short and J 6 bases short, with 13 bases between. This CDR3 contains 14 residues. Germline V CDR1 and CDR2: MNHEY, SVGEGT. The CDR3: CASSSLLSVNEQFF. CDR3 nucleotides: TGTGCCAGCAGTTCCCTCCTGTCTGTCAATGAGCAGTTCTTC.

The chain joins TRBV29-1 to TRBJ1-1; TRBD1 is a possible D gene (5 bases). Trimming left V 0 bases short and J 0 bases short, with 8 bases between. The CDR3 sequence is 14 residues long. Germline loops: CDR1 SQVTM, CDR2 ANQGSEA. The CDR3 DNA reads as TGCAGCGTTGAAGATGGGGACTTGAACACTGAAGCTTTCTTT. Its protein product is CSVEDGDLNTEAFF.

This clonotype was picked up a small number of times. The chain recombines TRBV7-9 with TRBJ1-2; TRBD1 matches 9 bases. Germline assignment: CDR1 SEHNR and CDR2 FQNEAQ (reference sequence). There are 15 residues in the CDR3. Losses at the gene ends were 0 bases for V and 7 bases for J; bases not matched to a gene: 6. The DNA for the CDR3 is TGTGCCAGCAGCTTAGCGGATACAGGGGGCACTGGCTACACCTTC. Encoded protein: CASSLADTGGTGYTF.

The rearrangement links TRBV6-5 to TRBJ2-2; the match to TRBD1 covers 8 bases. The V segment lost 2 bases and the J segment 4 bases; nucleotides outside the gene matches: 3. Looked up from germline, CDR1 is MNHEY and CDR2 is SVGAGI. The CDR3 totals 15 residues. CDR3 DNA sequence: TGTGCCAGCAGTTACCTTACAGGGGGCACCGGGGAGCTGTTTTTT. This encodes CASSYLTGGTGELFF.

The chain combines TRBV3-1 with TRBJ2-1; D remains unclear. Trimming took off 0 bases at V and 4 bases at J, with 13 bases between the two ends. Germline V CDR1 and CDR2: LGHDT, YNNKEL (reference sequence). This CDR3 is 16 amino acids long. This chain's CDR3 is CASSQDLISHYNEQFF. CDR3 nucleotides: TGTGCCAGCAGCCAAGATCTCATATCCCATTACAATGAGCAGTTCTTC.